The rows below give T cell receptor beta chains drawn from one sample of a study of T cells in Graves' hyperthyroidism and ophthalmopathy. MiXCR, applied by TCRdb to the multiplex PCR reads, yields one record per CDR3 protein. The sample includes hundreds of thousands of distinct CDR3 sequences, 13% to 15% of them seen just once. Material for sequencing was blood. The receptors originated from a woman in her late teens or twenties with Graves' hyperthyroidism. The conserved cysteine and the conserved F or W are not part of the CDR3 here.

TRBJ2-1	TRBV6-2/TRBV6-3	ASSRQGGDYNEQF
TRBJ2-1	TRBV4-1	ASRPVGGNEQF
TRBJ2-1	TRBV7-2	ASSLAQAGPNEQF
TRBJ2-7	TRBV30	AWMPSTPYEQY
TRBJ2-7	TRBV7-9	ASSLAISGQVLYEQY
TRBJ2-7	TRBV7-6	ARSFGTGTYEQY
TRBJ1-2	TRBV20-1	SASRNRGPVGYT
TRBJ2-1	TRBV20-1	SASNLEEFNEQF
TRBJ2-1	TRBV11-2	ASSPVLLILNNEQF
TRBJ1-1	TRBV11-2	ASSPLGGRRGTEAF
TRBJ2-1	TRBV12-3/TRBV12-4	ASSLPSGSIGNEQF
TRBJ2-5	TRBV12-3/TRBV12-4	ASRRQGVETQY
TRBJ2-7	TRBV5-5	ASVASESTYEQY